This T cell receptor (beta chain) is from a study of shared clonotypes between healthy human individuals. The wider study: Serving as donors were two women and a few men, whose ages spanned 18 to 49.

The germline gives CDR1 SEHNR, CDR2 FQNEAQ (reference sequence). The CDR3 spans 14 residues. V lost 5 bases and J 3 bases, leaving 10 bases between the germline ends. As for this clone: What it binds is unknown.

Findings of the study overall: Generation of non-shared clonotypes was less probable than generation of clonotypes shared by all four donors. Around 5% of naive CD4 clonotypes were shared across four donors.

Naive CD8 cells lacked CD45RO and underwent positive selection for CCR7, leaving out terminally differentiated effector memory CD45RA+ cells. Donors included only healthy HIV-negative adults lacking recent acute infections or vaccinations. Sequencing was performed with immunoSEQ multiplex PCR; in TCRdb, only in-frame clones are kept and a portion is missing. Among about 2.1 million clones listed, 93% were seen once. This sequence was found in a man between 18 and 29 years old in good health. Some clones in this sample may be carry-over from other donors' samples. The sample comprised naive CD8+ T cells from PBMCs. The gene calls are TRBV7-9 and TRBJ2-2; D is possibly TRBD1 or TRBD2 (5 bases each). The CDR3 protein is CASSRGVDTGELFF. The CDR3, as DNA: TGTGCCAGCAGCCGAGGGGTCGACACCGGGGAGCTGTTTTTT. The full variable domain, completed using reference TRBV7-9 and TRBJ2-2, is DTGVSQNPRHKITKRGQNVTFRCDPISEHNRLYWYRQTLGQGPEFLTYFQNEAQLEKSRLLSDRFSAERPKGSFSTLEIQRTEQGDSAMYLCASSRGVDTGELFFGEGSRLTVL.